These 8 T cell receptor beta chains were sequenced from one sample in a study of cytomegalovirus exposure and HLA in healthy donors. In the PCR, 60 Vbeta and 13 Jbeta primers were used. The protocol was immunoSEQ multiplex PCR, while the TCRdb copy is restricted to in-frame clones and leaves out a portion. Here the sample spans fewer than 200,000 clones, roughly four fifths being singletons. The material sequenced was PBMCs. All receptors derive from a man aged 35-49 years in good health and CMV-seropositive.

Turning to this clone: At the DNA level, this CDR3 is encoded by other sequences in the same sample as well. The CDR3 reads CASSAQGGDTEAFF. In DNA form, the CDR3 reads TGTGCCAGCAGTGCCCAGGGAGGAGACACTGAAGCTTTCTTT. This chain links TRBV6-5 with TRBJ1-1; possibly TRBD1 for D (5 bases). CDR3 size: 14 residues. V was trimmed by 5 bases and J by 3 bases, leaving 13 bases between them. Per germline, CDR1 MNHEY and CDR2 SVGAGI.

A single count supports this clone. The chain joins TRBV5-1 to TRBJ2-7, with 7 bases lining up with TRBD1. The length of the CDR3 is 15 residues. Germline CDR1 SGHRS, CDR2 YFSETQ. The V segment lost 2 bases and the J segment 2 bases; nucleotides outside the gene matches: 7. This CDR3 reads CASSLYRGSPYEQYF. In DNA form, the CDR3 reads TGCGCCAGCAGCTTATACAGGGGTTCACCCTACGAGCAGTACTTC.

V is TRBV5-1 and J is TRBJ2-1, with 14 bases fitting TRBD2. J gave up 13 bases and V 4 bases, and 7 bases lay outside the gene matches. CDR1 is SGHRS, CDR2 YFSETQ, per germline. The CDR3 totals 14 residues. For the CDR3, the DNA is TGCGCCAGCAGCGCCGGGACTAGCGGGAGTGAACAGTTCTTC. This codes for CASSAGTSGSEQFF.

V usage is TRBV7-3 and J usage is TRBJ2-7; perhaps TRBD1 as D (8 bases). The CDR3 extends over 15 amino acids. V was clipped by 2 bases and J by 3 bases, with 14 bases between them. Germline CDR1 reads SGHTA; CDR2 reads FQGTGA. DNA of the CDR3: TGTGCCAGCAGCTTAGGACAGGGAGGGGACTACGAGCAGTACTTC. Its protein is CASSLGQGGDYEQYF.

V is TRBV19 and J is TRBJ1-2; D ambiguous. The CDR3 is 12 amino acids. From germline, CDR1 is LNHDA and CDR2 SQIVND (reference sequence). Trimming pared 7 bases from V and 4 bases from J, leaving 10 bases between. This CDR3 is CASTPGGYGYTF. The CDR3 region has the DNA TGTGCCAGTACCCCCGGCGGCTATGGCTACACCTTC. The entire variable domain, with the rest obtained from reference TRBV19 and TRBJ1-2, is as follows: DGGITQSPKYLFRKEGQNVTLSCEQNLNHDAMYWYRQDPGQGLRLIYYSQIVNDFQKGDIAEGYSVSREKKESFPLTVTSAQKNPTAFYLCASTPGGYGYTFGSGTRLTVV.

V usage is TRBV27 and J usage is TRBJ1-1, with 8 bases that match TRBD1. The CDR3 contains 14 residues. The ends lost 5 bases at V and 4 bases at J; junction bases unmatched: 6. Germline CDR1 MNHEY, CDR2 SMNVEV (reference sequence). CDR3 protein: CASSPQDRVTEAFF. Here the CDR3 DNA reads TGTGCCAGCAGTCCCCAGGACAGGGTCACTGAAGCTTTCTTT.

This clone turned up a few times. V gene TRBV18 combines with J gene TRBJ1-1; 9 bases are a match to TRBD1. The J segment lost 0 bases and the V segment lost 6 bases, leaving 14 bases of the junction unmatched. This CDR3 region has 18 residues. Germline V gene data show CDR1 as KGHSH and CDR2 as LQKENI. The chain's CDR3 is CASSNRRDRVIVNTEAFF. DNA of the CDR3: TGTGCCAGCTCCAATAGACGGGACAGGGTAATCGTGAACACTGAAGCTTTCTTT.

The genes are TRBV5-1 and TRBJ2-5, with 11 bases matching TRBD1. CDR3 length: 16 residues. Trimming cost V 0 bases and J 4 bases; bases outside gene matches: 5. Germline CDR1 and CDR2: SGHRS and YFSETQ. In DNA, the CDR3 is TGCGCCAGCAGCTTGGGGGCAGGGACAGGGGGAGAGACCCAGTACTTC. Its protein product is CASSLGAGTGGETQYF. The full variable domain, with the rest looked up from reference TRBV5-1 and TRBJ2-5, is KAGVTQTPRYLIKTRGQQVTLSCSPISGHRSVSWYQQTPGQGLQFLFEYFSETQRNKGNFPGRFSGRQFSNSRSEMNVSTLELGDSALYLCASSLGAGTGGETQYFGPGTRLLVL.